These T cell receptor beta chains were read from a single sample in a study of cytomegalovirus exposure and HLA in healthy donors. Method: immunoSEQ multiplex PCR; TCRdb's copy keeps in-frame clones and lacks some. The table has 85,000 to 95,000 clones, around 70% seen once. Sequenced: PBMCs. The receptors were gathered from a man aged 30 to 39 in good health and CMV-seropositive. Both conserved end residues are part of each CDR3. The order of the fields is CDR3 protein, CDR3 DNA, clone size, D gene, V gene, J gene. D genes are given only for firm matches. Clone size is given for some rows only: seen once, a few or many times, or a class if the clone is expanded.

cdr3_aa: CASKGLGFYEQYF; cdr3_nt: TGTGCCAGCAAGGGACTAGGATTTTACGAGCAGTACTTC; clone_size: .; d_call: TRBD2; v_call: TRBV27; j_call: TRBJ2-7
cdr3_aa: CATSRDLARANTGELFF; cdr3_nt: TGTGCCACCAGCAGAGATTTAGCCAGGGCGAACACCGGGGAGCTGTTTTTT; clone_size: .; d_call: .; v_call: TRBV15; j_call: TRBJ2-2
cdr3_aa: CASQRGDNRAANVLTF; cdr3_nt: TGTGCCAGTCAACGGGGGGATAACCGGGCGGCCAACGTCCTGACTTTC; clone_size: .; d_call: TRBD2; v_call: TRBV5-8; j_call: TRBJ2-6
cdr3_aa: CAWIRWEGDEQYF; cdr3_nt: TGTGCCTGGATTAGGTGGGAGGGCGACGAGCAGTACTTC; clone_size: once; d_call: TRBD2; v_call: TRBV30; j_call: TRBJ2-7
cdr3_aa: CASSFQGGLGTEAFF; cdr3_nt: TGTGCCAGTAGTTTTCAAGGGGGCCTAGGGACTGAAGCTTTCTTT; clone_size: few; d_call: TRBD1; v_call: TRBV19; j_call: TRBJ1-1
cdr3_aa: CASSLTAGELFF; cdr3_nt: TGTGCCAGCAGTTTAACGGCCGGGGAGCTGTTTTTT; clone_size: .; d_call: .; v_call: TRBV28; j_call: TRBJ2-2
cdr3_aa: CASGECQREAHYEQYF; cdr3_nt: TGTGCCAGCGGGGAGTGCCAGCGGGAGGCCCATTACGAGCAGTACTTC; clone_size: .; d_call: .; v_call: TRBV21-1; j_call: TRBJ2-7
cdr3_aa: CASSLLKGAGTYEQYF; cdr3_nt: TGTGCCAGCAGCTTACTCAAGGGGGCTGGAACCTACGAGCAGTACTTC; clone_size: few; d_call: TRBD1; v_call: TRBV7-8; j_call: TRBJ2-7
cdr3_aa: CASSQVRLAIYNEQFF; cdr3_nt: TGCGCCAGCAGCCAAGTAAGACTAGCGATTTACAATGAGCAGTTCTTC; clone_size: few; d_call: TRBD2; v_call: TRBV4-1; j_call: TRBJ2-1
cdr3_aa: CASSPIDRGLYEQYF; cdr3_nt: TGTGCCAGCTCACCAATTGACAGGGGGCTATACGAGCAGTACTTC; clone_size: .; d_call: TRBD1; v_call: TRBV18; j_call: TRBJ2-7
cdr3_aa: CVTGRTGGAGGELFF; cdr3_nt: TGTGTCACGGGCCGGACAGGGGGCGCAGGCGGGGAGCTGTTTTTT; clone_size: .; d_call: TRBD1; v_call: TRBV6-5; j_call: TRBJ2-2
cdr3_aa: CASSLREYTYNEQFF; cdr3_nt: TGTGCCAGCAGCTTGAGGGAGTACACCTACAATGAGCAGTTCTTC; clone_size: .; d_call: .; v_call: TRBV7-8; j_call: TRBJ2-1
cdr3_aa: CATSPRLANYEQYF; cdr3_nt: TGTGCCACCAGCCCACGACTAGCGAACTACGAGCAGTACTTC; clone_size: .; d_call: TRBD2; v_call: TRBV15; j_call: TRBJ2-7
cdr3_aa: CASSIDSPNSPLHF; cdr3_nt: TGTGCCAGTAGTATTGACAGTCCCAATTCACCCCTCCACTTT; clone_size: few; d_call: .; v_call: TRBV19; j_call: TRBJ1-6
cdr3_aa: CSVRRAGDSYEQYF; cdr3_nt: TGCAGCGTTAGAAGGGCGGGGGATTCCTACGAGCAGTACTTC; clone_size: .; d_call: TRBD2; v_call: TRBV29-1; j_call: TRBJ2-7
cdr3_aa: CASSDPQGADTQYF; cdr3_nt: TGCGCCAGCAGCGACCCACAGGGGGCAGATACGCAGTATTTT; clone_size: .; d_call: TRBD1; v_call: TRBV5-1; j_call: TRBJ2-3
cdr3_aa: CASSEVDRGEAFF; cdr3_nt: TGTGCCAGCAGCGAGGTAGACAGGGGTGAAGCTTTCTTT; clone_size: .; d_call: TRBD1; v_call: TRBV9; j_call: TRBJ1-1
cdr3_aa: CASSIHGREEQYF; cdr3_nt: TGTGCCAGTAGTATCCATGGTAGGGAGGAGCAGTACTTC; clone_size: few; d_call: .; v_call: TRBV19; j_call: TRBJ2-7
cdr3_aa: CAWSEGQGGNQPQHF; cdr3_nt: TGTGCCTGGAGCGAAGGACAGGGAGGCAATCAGCCCCAGCATTTT; clone_size: .; d_call: TRBD1; v_call: TRBV30; j_call: TRBJ1-5
cdr3_aa: CASSLTGTSNQPQHF; cdr3_nt: TGTGCCAGCAGCCTCACAGGGACGAGCAATCAGCCCCAGCATTTT; clone_size: .; d_call: .; v_call: TRBV6-5; j_call: TRBJ1-5
cdr3_aa: CASSFRTGTAYVTGNEQFF; cdr3_nt: TGTGCCAGCAGTTTTAGGACAGGGACCGCCTATGTTACGGGAAATGAGCAGTTCTTC; clone_size: .; d_call: TRBD1; v_call: TRBV27; j_call: TRBJ2-1
cdr3_aa: CASSLTGEGSTEAFF; cdr3_nt: TGTGCCAGCAGCTTAACTGGGGAGGGGTCCACTGAAGCTTTCTTT; clone_size: .; d_call: .; v_call: TRBV7-3; j_call: TRBJ1-1